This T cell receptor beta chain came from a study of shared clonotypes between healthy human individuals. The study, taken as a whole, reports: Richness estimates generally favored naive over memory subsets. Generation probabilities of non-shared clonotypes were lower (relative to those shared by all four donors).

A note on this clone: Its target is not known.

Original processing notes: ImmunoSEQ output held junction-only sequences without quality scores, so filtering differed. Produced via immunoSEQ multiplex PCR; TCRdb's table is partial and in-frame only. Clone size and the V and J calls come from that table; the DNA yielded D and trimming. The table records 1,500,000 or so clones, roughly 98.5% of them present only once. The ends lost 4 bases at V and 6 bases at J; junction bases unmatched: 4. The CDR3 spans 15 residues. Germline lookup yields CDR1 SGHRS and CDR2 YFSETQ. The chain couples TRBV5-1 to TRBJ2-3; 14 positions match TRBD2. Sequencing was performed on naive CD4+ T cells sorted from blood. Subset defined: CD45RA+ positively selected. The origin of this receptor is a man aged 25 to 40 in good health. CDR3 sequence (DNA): TGCGCCAGCAGCAGGGGACTAGCGGGAGAGGATACGCAGTATTTT. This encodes CASSRGLAGEDTQYF.